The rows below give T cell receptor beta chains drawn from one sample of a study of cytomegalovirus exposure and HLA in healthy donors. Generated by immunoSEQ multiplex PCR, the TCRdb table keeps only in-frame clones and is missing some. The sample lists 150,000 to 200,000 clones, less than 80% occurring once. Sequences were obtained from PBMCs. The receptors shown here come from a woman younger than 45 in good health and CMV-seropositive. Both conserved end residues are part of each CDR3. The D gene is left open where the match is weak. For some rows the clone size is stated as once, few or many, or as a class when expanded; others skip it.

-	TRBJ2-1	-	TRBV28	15	CASTPRYFNYNEQFF	TGTGCCAGCACCCCCAGATATTTCAACTACAATGAGCAGTTCTTC
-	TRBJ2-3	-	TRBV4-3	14	CASSQAGREDTQYF	TGCGCCAGCAGCCAGGCGGGACGGGAAGATACGCAGTATTTT
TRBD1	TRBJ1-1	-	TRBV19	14	CASSSGQGETEAFF	TGTGCCAGTAGTTCCGGACAGGGGGAGACTGAAGCTTTCTTT
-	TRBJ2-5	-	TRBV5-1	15	CASSSRGYSQETQYF	TGCGCCAGCAGCTCTCGAGGGTACTCCCAAGAGACCCAGTACTTC
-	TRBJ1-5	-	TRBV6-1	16	CASSGFPSGGNQPQHF	TGTGCCAGCAGTGGGTTCCCCTCAGGGGGCAATCAGCCCCAGCATTTT
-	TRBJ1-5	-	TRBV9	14	CASSRTGSNQPQHF	TGTGCCAGCAGCCGTACAGGGAGTAATCAGCCCCAGCATTTT
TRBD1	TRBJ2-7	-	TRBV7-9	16	CASSLSDRISSYEQYF	TGTGCCAGCAGCCTTTCGGACAGGATTAGCTCCTACGAGCAGTACTTC
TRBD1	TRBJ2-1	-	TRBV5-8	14	CASSRTGTYNEQFF	TGTGCCAGCAGCAGGACAGGGACCTACAATGAGCAGTTCTTC
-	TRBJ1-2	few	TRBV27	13	CASSFGREYGYTF	TGTGCCAGCAGTTTTGGAAGGGAGTACGGCTACACCTTC
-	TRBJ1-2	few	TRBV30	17	CACRRVPDRRRNYGYTF	TGTGCCTGCCGGAGAGTCCCAGACAGGAGGCGAAACTATGGCTACACCTTC
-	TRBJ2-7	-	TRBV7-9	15	CASSLGAAQTYEQYF	TGTGCCAGCAGCCTTGGGGCAGCCCAAACCTACGAGCAGTACTTC
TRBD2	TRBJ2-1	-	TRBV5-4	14	CASRFTSGANEQFF	TGTGCCAGCAGGTTTACCAGCGGGGCAAATGAGCAGTTCTTC
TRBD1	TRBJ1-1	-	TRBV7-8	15	CASSPRQGMDTEAFF	TGTGCCAGCAGCCCCCGACAGGGGATGGACACTGAAGCTTTCTTT
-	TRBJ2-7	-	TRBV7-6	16	CASSSHDGGKYYEQYF	TGTGCCAGCAGCTCCCATGACGGCGGGAAGTACTACGAGCAGTACTTC
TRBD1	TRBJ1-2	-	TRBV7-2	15	CASSSTGGAGYGYTF	TGTGCCAGCAGCTCCACAGGGGGCGCAGGCTATGGCTACACCTTC
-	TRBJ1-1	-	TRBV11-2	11	CASSLAEEAFF	TGTGCCAGCAGCTTAGCTGAGGAGGCTTTCTTT
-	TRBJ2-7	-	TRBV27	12	CASSLLGKEQYF	TGTGCCAGCAGTTTACTCGGGAAAGAGCAGTACTTC
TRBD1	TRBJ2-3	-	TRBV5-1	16	CASSHGTGQGTDTQYF	TGCGCCAGCAGCCATGGGACAGGCCAGGGCACAGATACGCAGTATTTT
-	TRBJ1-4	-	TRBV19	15	CASSRQAATNEKLFF	TGTGCCAGTAGTCGACAGGCCGCAACTAATGAAAAACTGTTTTTT
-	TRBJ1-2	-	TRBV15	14	CATSDPGLNYGYTF	TGTGCCACCAGCGATCCGGGACTGAACTATGGCTACACCTTC
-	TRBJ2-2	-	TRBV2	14	CASSTGNLTGELFF	TGTGCCAGCAGTACAGGGAATCTCACCGGGGAGCTGTTTTTT
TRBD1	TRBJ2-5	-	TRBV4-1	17	CASSQDTPTGGTETQYF	TGCGCCAGCAGCCAAGATACACCCACAGGGGGCACGGAGACCCAGTACTTC
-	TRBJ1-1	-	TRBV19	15	CASSVAGGALTEAFF	TGTGCCAGTAGTGTAGCCGGGGGGGCTTTGACTGAAGCTTTCTTT
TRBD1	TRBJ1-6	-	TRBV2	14	CASRDRGVNSPLHF	TGTGCCAGCAGGGACAGGGGGGTGAATTCACCCCTCCACTTT
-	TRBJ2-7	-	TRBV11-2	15	CASSPQTRGFYEQYF	TGTGCCAGCAGCCCCCAGACTAGGGGATTCTACGAGCAGTACTTC
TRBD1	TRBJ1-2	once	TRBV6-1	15	CASSEFRGQSYGYTF	TGTGCCAGCAGTGAATTCAGGGGGCAAAGCTATGGCTACACCTTC
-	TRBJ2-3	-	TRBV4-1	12	CASSQVRDTQYF	TGCGCCAGCAGCCAAGTTAGAGATACGCAGTATTTT
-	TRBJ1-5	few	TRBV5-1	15	CASSLGQGTNQPQHF	TGCGCCAGCAGCTTGGGTCAGGGTACAAATCAGCCCCAGCATTTT
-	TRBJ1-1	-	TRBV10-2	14	CASRGAWENTEAFF	TGCGCCAGCAGGGGGGCATGGGAAAACACTGAAGCTTTCTTT
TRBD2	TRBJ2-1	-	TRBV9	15	CASSPMLAGYNEQFF	TGTGCCAGCAGCCCCATGCTAGCGGGGTACAATGAGCAGTTCTTC
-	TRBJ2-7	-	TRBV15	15	CATSRDYPGAYEQYF	TGTGCCACCAGCAGAGATTACCCAGGGGCCTACGAACAGTACTTC
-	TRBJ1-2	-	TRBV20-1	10	CSARTVGYTF	TGCAGTGCTAGGACAGTTGGCTACACCTTC
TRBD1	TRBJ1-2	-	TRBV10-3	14	CAITRDRANYGYTF	TGTGCCATCACTCGGGACAGGGCTAACTATGGCTACACCTTC
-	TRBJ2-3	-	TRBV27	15	CASSPTGWGTDTQYF	TGTGCCAGCAGTCCTACAGGGTGGGGCACAGATACGCAGTATTTT
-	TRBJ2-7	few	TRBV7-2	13	CASRAFNSYEQYF	TGTGCCAGCAGGGCGTTCAACAGCTACGAGCAGTACTTC
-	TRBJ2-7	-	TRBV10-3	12	CAIGAGVYEQYF	TGTGCCATCGGGGCAGGGGTCTACGAGCAGTACTTC
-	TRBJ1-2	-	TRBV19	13	CASSRIPGSDYTF	TGTGCCAGTAGTAGGATCCCAGGGTCCGACTACACCTTC
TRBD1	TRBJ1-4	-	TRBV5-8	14	CASTPGQEYEKLFF	TGTGCCAGCACCCCGGGACAGGAGTATGAAAAACTGTTTTTT
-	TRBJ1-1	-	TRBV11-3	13	CASSIKGDTEAFF	TGTGCCAGCAGCATAAAGGGGGACACTGAAGCTTTCTTT
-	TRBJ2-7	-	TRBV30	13	CAWSGGRGYEQYF	TGTGCCTGGAGTGGGGGCAGGGGCTACGAGCAGTACTTC
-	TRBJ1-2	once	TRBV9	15	CASSVSLGDFYGYTF	TGTGCCAGCAGCGTATCTTTAGGGGATTTCTATGGCTACACCTTC
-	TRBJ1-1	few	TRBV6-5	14	CASSYGALNTEAFF	TGTGCCAGCAGTTACGGGGCTTTGAACACTGAAGCTTTCTTT
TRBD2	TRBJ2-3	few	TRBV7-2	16	CASSLLSAGGTDTQYF	TGTGCCAGCAGCTTACTGTCGGCGGGGGGAACAGATACGCAGTATTTT
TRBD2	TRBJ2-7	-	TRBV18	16	CASSPLGSGRAGEQYF	TGTGCCAGCTCGCCCCTTGGTAGCGGGAGGGCCGGGGAGCAGTACTTC
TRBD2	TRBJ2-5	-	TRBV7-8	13	CASSLPGGETQYF	TGTGCCAGCAGCTTACCGGGAGGAGAGACCCAGTACTTC
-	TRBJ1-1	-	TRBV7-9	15	CASTSWTDQRPEAFF	TGTGCCAGCACCTCTTGGACAGATCAGCGTCCTGAAGCTTTCTTT
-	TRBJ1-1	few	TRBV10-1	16	CASSEGIGFMNTEAFF	TGCGCCAGCAGTGAGGGAATCGGGTTTATGAACACTGAAGCTTTCTTT
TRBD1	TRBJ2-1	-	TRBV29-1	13	CSVAGTGVNEQFF	TGCAGCGTTGCCGGGACAGGGGTCAATGAGCAGTTCTTC
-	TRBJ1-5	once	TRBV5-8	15	CASSPERVRGQPQHF	TGTGCCAGCAGCCCCGAGAGGGTTCGTGGTCAGCCCCAGCATTTT
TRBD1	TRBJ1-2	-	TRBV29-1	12	CSVPQGAEGYTF	TGCAGCGTTCCGCAGGGGGCGGAAGGCTACACCTTC
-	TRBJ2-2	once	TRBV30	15	CAWVQGSINTGELFF	TGTGCCTGGGTGCAGGGATCAATTAACACCGGGGAGCTGTTTTTT
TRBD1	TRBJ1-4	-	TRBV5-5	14	CASSPGQGDEKLFF	TGTGCCAGCAGCCCGGGACAGGGCGATGAAAAACTGTTTTTT
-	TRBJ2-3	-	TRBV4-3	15	CASSTQTGEGATQYF	TGCGCCAGCAGCACACAGACAGGGGAGGGAGCTACGCAGTATTTT
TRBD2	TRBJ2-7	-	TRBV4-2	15	CASSRARGGWYEQYF	TGTGCCAGCAGCCGAGCACGGGGGGGCTGGTACGAGCAGTACTTC
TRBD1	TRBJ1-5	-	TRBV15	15	CATSRDQGAGQPQHF	TGTGCCACCAGCAGAGATCAGGGGGCCGGTCAGCCCCAGCATTTT
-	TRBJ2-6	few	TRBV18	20	CASSPWGVQVTFSGANVLTF	TGTGCCAGCTCACCATGGGGGGTACAGGTAACCTTCTCTGGGGCCAACGTCCTGACTTTC
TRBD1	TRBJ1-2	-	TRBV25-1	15	CASTTGTGDFYGYTF	TGTGCCAGCACTACCGGGACAGGGGATTTCTATGGCTACACCTTC
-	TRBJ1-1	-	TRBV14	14	CASREFGRGTEAFF	TGTGCCAGCAGAGAATTCGGCAGAGGCACTGAAGCTTTCTTT